This is a list of T cell receptor beta chains from one sample in a study of T-cell reconstitution after alpha-beta-depleted transplantation in children. TCRdb analysed the PCR reads with MiXCR anew, one entry per CDR3 protein. In the table there are approximately 16,000 distinct CDR3 sequences, 5.1% of which are singletons. The sequenced sample was PBMCs, obtained before TCRalphabeta/CD19-depleted stem cell transplant. The receptors derive from a boy aged 5-17 years with acute lymphoblastic leukemia, due to receive a stem cell transplant. Both conserved end residues are part of each CDR3. The D gene is left open where the match is weak. Size tells how often a clone was seen (once, few, many) or the class of an expanded clone, and some rows leave it out.

j_call clone_size d_call v_call cdr3_nt cdr3_aa
TRBJ1-5 many NA TRBV6-5 TGTGCCAGCAGCGGTGACAGAAGCAGCAATCAGCCCCAGCATTTT CASSGDRSSNQPQHF
TRBJ2-7 NA NA TRBV5-5 TGTGCCATCAGCTTTGGGCCCTACGAGCAGTACTTC CAISFGPYEQYF
TRBJ2-7 many TRBD1 TRBV19 TGTGCCAGTAGTGAAGACAGGGGGCGAGAGCAGTACTTC CASSEDRGREQYF
TRBJ1-1 many NA TRBV20-1 TGCAGCCCAAGTTCCATGAACACTGAAGCTTTCTTT CSPSSMNTEAFF
TRBJ1-6 many NA TRBV3-1 TGTGCCAGCAGCCAAGATGGGGGATCACCCCTCCACTTT CASSQDGGSPLHF
TRBJ2-7 medium-sized TRBD2 TRBV4-2 TGTGCCAGCAGCCAAGGGGTAGCGGGTGAATCCTACGAGCAGTACTTC CASSQGVAGESYEQYF
TRBJ2-1 many NA TRBV7-9 TGTGCCAGCAGCTTAGTTCTAATACTAGCCGGTGAGCAGTTCTTC CASSLVLILAGEQFF
TRBJ1-2 many NA TRBV7-2 TGTGCCAGCAGCGCCCGCTGGCAGAATGGCTACACCTTC CASSARWQNGYTF
TRBJ1-1 many NA TRBV7-4 TGTGCCAGCAGCTTAATGTGCACTGAAGCTTTCTTT CASSLMCTEAFF
TRBJ1-5 many TRBD1 TRBV6-5 TGTGCCAGCAGCGGGACAGCCGACAATCAGCCCCAGCATTTT CASSGTADNQPQHF
TRBJ2-1 many NA TRBV7-2 TGTGCCAGCAGCCCACGGACGGGTTACTACAATGAGCAGTTCTTC CASSPRTGYYNEQFF
TRBJ1-5 many NA TRBV27 TGTGCCAGCAGTCCACCCGGGGGGGTCCAGCCCCAGCATTTT CASSPPGGVQPQHF
TRBJ1-2 many NA TRBV5-6 TGTGCCAGCAGCTTGGGAGGGAGTCGTTTCGCTAACTATGGCTACACCTTC CASSLGGSRFANYGYTF
TRBJ2-1 many TRBD1 TRBV5-5 TGTGCCAGCAGCTTAGGACAGGGCTACAATGAGCAGTTCTTC CASSLGQGYNEQFF
TRBJ2-1 many TRBD2 TRBV20-1 TGCAGTGCTTTATCGTTAGCGGGAGGGATCTACAATGAGCAGTTCTTC CSALSLAGGIYNEQFF
TRBJ1-3 many TRBD1 TRBV12-3/TRBV12-4 TGTGCCAGCAGTCGAATATGGGACAGGGGGCGCGGAAACACCATATATTTT CASSRIWDRGRGNTIYF
TRBJ2-3 many TRBD2 TRBV7-8 TGTGCCAGCAGTTTACTAGCGGGGGCCTCCACAGATACGCAGTATTTT CASSLLAGASTDTQYF
TRBJ2-3 many NA TRBV7-9 TGTGCCAGCAGCCTGGGAGGTGGAGGCTCAGATACGCAGTATTTT CASSLGGGGSDTQYF
TRBJ2-1 many TRBD2 TRBV11-2 TGTGCCAGCAGCTTACTTGTTGGGACTAAAAATGAGCAGTTCTTC CASSLLVGTKNEQFF
TRBJ2-1 many NA TRBV3-1 TGTGCCAGCAGCCAAGCTATTAGCAATGAGCAGTTCTTC CASSQAISNEQFF
TRBJ2-5 many TRBD1 TRBV11-3 TGTGCCAGCAGCATACGGACAGGGGGCGAAGAGACCCAGTACTTC CASSIRTGGEETQYF
TRBJ2-2 many NA TRBV11-3 TGTGCCAGCAGCTTAGCACTCAGTGCGAACACCGGGGAGCTGTTTTTT CASSLALSANTGELFF
TRBJ2-1 many TRBD2 TRBV11-3 TGTGCCAGCAGCCATCACGGACTAGCGGGGGGATACAATGAGCAGTTCTTC CASSHHGLAGGYNEQFF
TRBJ1-6 many NA TRBV6-5 TGTGCCAGCAGTTACTCGATTTCCGGGAGCGGATCACCCCTCCACTTT CASSYSISGSGSPLHF
TRBJ2-3 many TRBD1 TRBV11-3 TGTGCCAGCAGCTTAGGAGGGGACAGCGAAGATACGCAGTATTTT CASSLGGDSEDTQYF
TRBJ2-5 many TRBD2 TRBV20-1 TGCAGTGCTAGTCCCGGCGTGGCTAGCGGGGAGACCCAGTACTTC CSASPGVASGETQYF
TRBJ2-7 many TRBD2 TRBV29-1 TGCAGCGGGGGGGGACTGAACTCCTACGAGCAGTACTTC CSGGGLNSYEQYF
TRBJ2-1 many TRBD2 TRBV3-1 TGTGCCAGCAGCCTTAGACGTCTAGCGGGGGCCTACAATGAGCAGTTCTTC CASSLRRLAGAYNEQFF
TRBJ2-5 many TRBD2 TRBV14 TGTGCCAGCAGCCCGATAGCGGGGGGCGCGGAGACCCAGTACTTC CASSPIAGGAETQYF
TRBJ1-2 medium-sized TRBD1 TRBV7-9 TGTGCCAGCAGCTCACAAACCGGGACAGCTTATGGCTACACCTTC CASSSQTGTAYGYTF
TRBJ2-3 many TRBD2 TRBV20-1 TGCAGTGCTAGAGATCGGGGGGGATCTTGGGTAGATACGCAGTATTTT CSARDRGGSWVDTQYF
TRBJ2-7 medium-sized TRBD2 TRBV7-6 TGTGCCAGCAGCTTATCCCCTAGCGGGTACGAGCAGTACTTC CASSLSPSGYEQYF
TRBJ2-7 medium-sized NA TRBV5-1 TGCGCCAGCAGCACCCGACAGTACGCCTACGAGCAGTACTTC CASSTRQYAYEQYF
TRBJ2-1 medium-sized TRBD2 TRBV5-1 TGCGCCAGCAGTGCTAGCGGGACCTACAATGAGCAGTTCTTC CASSASGTYNEQFF
TRBJ2-3 many TRBD2 TRBV9 TGTGCCAGCAGCCTCGACCCCCCTAGCGGGGCCAAACGGGATACGCAGTATTTT CASSLDPPSGAKRDTQYF
TRBJ1-4 many NA TRBV6-2/TRBV6-3 TGTGCCAGCAGTTCACCGGGCCTACCTTGGAGATTT CASSSPGLPWRF
TRBJ1-2 many NA TRBV10-3 TGTGCCATCAGCGTGGACGTCCCCTCTTATGGCTACACCTTC CAISVDVPSYGYTF
TRBJ1-1 medium-sized NA TRBV20-1 TGCAGTGCTAGAGATCAATGGGGACGTACTGAAGCTTTCTTT CSARDQWGRTEAFF
TRBJ2-1 many TRBD1 TRBV20-1 TGCAGTGCTAGTCGGAACAGGGGCAATGAGCAGTTCTTC CSASRNRGNEQFF